Below, one T cell receptor (beta chain) is given with its context. Its antigen is as yet unknown. The sample comes from a study of Ad26.COV2.S vaccination and SARS-CoV-2 variants. Study outcomes and limitations: Reported post-vaccination CD8+ and CD4+ T cell responses to spike showed substantial breadth. Among vaccine recipients, spike-specific TCR breadth exceeded that of placebo recipients. Measures of TCR breadth and depth may have fallen short of total T cell responses.

The germline V gene has CDR1 SGHTA and CDR2 FQGNSA. The germline V and J ends were trimmed by 0 bases and 8 bases, with 5 bases remaining between them. CDR3 length: 13 residues. Clones were read by immunoSEQ multiplex PCR, and TCRdb kept only the in-frame ones, dropping some. The data show around 100,000 clones, around 82% seen once. The clonotype comes from a human donor who had recovered from COVID-19. The genes are TRBV7-2 and TRBJ1-6, with unresolved D. Sequenced here: peripheral blood, sampled after recovery from COVID-19. CDR3 sequence reads: CASSLASHSPLHF. DNA for the CDR3: TGTGCCAGCAGCTTAGCGTCCCATTCACCCCTCCACTTT.